This T cell receptor (beta chain) came from a study of CD8 T cells in ankylosing spondylitis. Study-level points and caveats: Significant enrichment of disease-linked clones was reportedly seen in matched ankylosing spondylitis synovial fluid. Earlier literature documents some of the motif variants in reactive arthritis synovial fluid and blood. Among TCR beta sequences, a motif of 7 to 9 highly homologous variants appeared characteristic of ankylosing spondylitis blood.

Quantitative molecular-barcoded 5'-RACE generated the TCR beta libraries. TCRdb called the 5' RACE reads again in MiXCR, with one record for every CDR3 protein. Here the sample spans roughly 240,000 distinct CDR3 sequences, approximately 8.4% being singletons. This clonotype was counted ten times or more. Its antigen is currently unknown. The V segment lost 4 bases and the J segment 7 bases; nucleotides outside the gene matches: 3. The CDR3 runs 12 residues. CDR1 and CDR2 from the germline V gene are SQVTM and ANQGSEA. The chain couples TRBV29-1 to TRBJ2-1; 8 bases agree with TRBD1. Sequencing was done on a sample of blood, either unsorted or a sorted T cell fraction (not recorded which). The source is a female donor with ankylosing spondylitis or in good health (not recorded which). CDR3 sequence reads: CSVAWTGNEQFF. The CDR3 coding sequence is TGCAGCGTTGCGTGGACAGGGAATGAGCAGTTCTTC.